This T cell receptor (beta chain) is drawn from a study of naive and memory T cell subsets. A note on this clonotype: Antigen specificity is unknown.

An equimolar mix of two oligonucleotides served as the beta constant-region primer for TRBC1 and TRBC2. TCRdb fed the UMI-ligation and nested PCR reads into MiXCR, producing one record per CDR3 protein. The sample includes 130,000 to 150,000 distinct CDR3 sequences, over 15% of them seen just once. The V segment lost 4 bases and the J segment 0 bases; nucleotides outside the gene matches: 6. Germline CDR1 reads MNHEY; CDR2 reads SVGEGT. The CDR3 length is 18 residues. Study-wide findings and caveats: Diversity fell and Gini index rose from naive through CM, EM, EMRA.

Four subsets defined by CD45RA and CD27 were sorted after CD3, CD4, CD8 and live/dead staining. This clonotype was sampled from a human donor in good health. This chain links TRBV6-2 or TRBV6-3 with TRBJ2-3; TRBD2 agrees at 14 bases. Sequenced material: naive CD4+ T cells from blood. The CDR3 nucleotides read TGTGCCAGCAGTTCCGGGACTAGCGGGAGTGTGAGCACAGATACGCAGTATTTT. Translation gives CASSSGTSGSVSTDTQYF.